In this sample, the clone carrying this TCR beta chain turned up a few times. The TCRbeta library incorporated unique molecular identifiers. TCRdb re-called the PCR reads through MiXCR, storing one row per CDR3 protein. The sample has roughly 670,000 distinct CDR3 sequences, 10% to 15% seen once. This record comes from a study of T-cell reconstitution after alpha-beta-depleted transplantation in children. Per the germline V gene, CDR1 is LGHNA and CDR2 is YNFKEQ. Trimming at V came to 3 bases and at J to 5 bases, leaving 9 bases not matched to a gene. The CDR3 sequence is 16 residues long. The V and J genes are TRBV4-2 and TRBJ2-5, with 10 bases lining up with TRBD2. The source was PBMCs, collected before TCRalphabeta/CD19-depleted stem cell transplant. This TCR derives from a girl aged 2-10 years with congenital amegakaryocytic thrombocytopenia, due to receive a stem cell transplant. The CDR3 is CASSHSSGRVGETQYF. CDR3 bases: TGTGCCAGCAGCCACTCTAGCGGGAGAGTCGGGGAGACCCAGTACTTC.